The T cell receptor (beta chain) described here comes from a study of persistence of HIV-infected CD4 T cells. The germline CDR1 and CDR2 sequences are SEHNR and FQNEAQ (reference sequence). CDR3 length equals 14 residues. V lost 5 bases to trimming and J lost 9 bases, with 14 bases between them. Details on this clone: Its antigen is currently unknown.

Lysates of CMV-infected fibroblasts at approximately 9.4 ug/mL stimulated these cells. Memory cells lacking CD40L and CD69 with high CD45RO were sorted. The libraries were made with immunoSEQ version 4 in survey mode. Repertoires were generated with immunoSEQ multiplex PCR, while TCRdb's copy carries only in-frame clones and drops some. The data hold fewer than 30,000 clones, with almost 85% observed a single time. Sequences were derived from CD4+ T cells sorted from PBMCs after roughly 18-hour stimulation, sampled from a patient who received antiretroviral therapy. V is TRBV7-9 and J is TRBJ1-6; TRBD1 might be the D (5 bases). The sequence was obtained from an adult man with HIV who was CMV-seropositive. The CDR3 nucleotides read TGTGCCAGCAGCCTCAGGGATGAGATTTCACCCCTCCACTTT. This codes for CASSLRDEISPLHF.